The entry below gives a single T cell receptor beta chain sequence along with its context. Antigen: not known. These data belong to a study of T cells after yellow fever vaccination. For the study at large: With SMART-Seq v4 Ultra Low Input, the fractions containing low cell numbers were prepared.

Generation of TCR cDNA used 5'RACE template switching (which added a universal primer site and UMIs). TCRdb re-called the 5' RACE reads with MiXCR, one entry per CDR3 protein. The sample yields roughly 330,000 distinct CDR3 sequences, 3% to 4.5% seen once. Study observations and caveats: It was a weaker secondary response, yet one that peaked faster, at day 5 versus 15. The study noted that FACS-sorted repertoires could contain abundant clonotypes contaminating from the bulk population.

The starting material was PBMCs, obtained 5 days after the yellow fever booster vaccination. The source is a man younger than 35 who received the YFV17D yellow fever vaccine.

CDR3 nucleotides: TGCGCCAGCAGCTTGGCCCCACGGACAGGGGCCGACGGCTACACCTTC. This codes for CASSLAPRTGADGYTF. This sequence joins TRBV5-1 and TRBJ1-2, with 9 bases matching TRBD1. The CDR3 has 16 amino acids. V was pared by 0 bases and J by 8 bases, with 11 bases of the junction left unmatched. CDR1 and CDR2 from the germline V gene are SGHRS and YFSETQ.